This T cell receptor (beta chain) was identified in a study of regulatory T cells in long-lasting Graves disease. Time point described: newly diagnosed GD, antithyroid drugs for less than 3 months. There was RNA extracted from PBMCs, and the TCR library was made from it. A peripheral blood sample, roughly 8.7 milliliters in volume, was drawn into EDTA tubes. The table lists this clonotype with many counts. Germline V gene lookup returns CDR1 LNHDA and CDR2 SQIVND (reference sequence). The CDR3 runs 14 residues. V was pared by 8 bases and J by 1 base, with 14 bases between. TCR beta libraries were built with iRepertoire HTBI primers and Arm-PCR of CDR3 regions. TCRdb re-derived calls from the multiplex PCR reads in MiXCR, one entry per CDR3 protein. The top ten hold roughly 10% of the sample, which has 440,000 or so distinct CDR3 sequences, about a sixth seen once. These records were also assigned to another study, of T cells in Graves' hyperthyroidism and ophthalmopathy. This second study notes: Exclusion of patients followed from uncontrolled infection, other autoimmune disease, pregnancy or lactation.

This clonotype originated in a woman aged 25 to 39 with Graves disease. This specimen consisted of peripheral blood mononuclear cells (PBMCs), obtained at new diagnosis, from a patient treated with antithyroid drugs. The V and J genes are TRBV19 and TRBJ1-1; tentative D call: TRBD1 (5 bases). The CDR3 DNA reads TGTGCCAGTTTTCCCGGGACCGCGAACACTGAAGCTTTCTTT. Amino acids: CASFPGTANTEAFF.